One and the same sample provided the 14 T cell receptor beta chains below, sequenced in a study of T cells expressing NK-cell markers. For each CDR3 protein, TCRdb gives one entry from its re-call of the 5' RACE reads, without DNA. Its table lists 300,000 or so distinct CDR3 sequences. Sequenced sample: blood T cells: a sorted CD56 or NKG2C T cell subset, CD4+ or CD8+ T cells, or bulk PBMC T cells (not recorded which). The receptors stem from a woman between 18 and 69 years old in good health.

This sequence joins TRBV10-1 and TRBJ2-1; lacking DNA, the TRBD1 call made by TCRdb goes unchecked. The CDR3 is 13 residues long. CDR1 and CDR2 from the germline V gene are WNHNN and SYGVQD (reference sequence). This CDR3 reads CASSGGTGGEQFF.

The genes are TRBV7-9 and TRBJ2-1. The CDR3 covers 13 residues. The V gene's germline CDR1 is SEHNR and CDR2 FQNEAQ (reference sequence). CDR3 protein: CASSSLAGVEQFF.

The genes are TRBV20-1 and TRBJ2-2. The CDR3 contains 14 residues. Germline V lookup: CDR1 DFQATT, CDR2 SNEGSKA (reference sequence). CDR3 protein: CSASYRANTGELFF.

The V and J genes are TRBV3-1 and TRBJ1-1; lacking DNA, the TRBD1 call made by TCRdb goes unchecked. Germline V gives CDR1 LGHDT, CDR2 YNNKEL (reference sequence). This CDR3 comprises 13 residues. The CDR3 here is CASSQDNGGWAFF.

The chain uses TRBV28 and TRBJ2-3. This CDR3 spans 15 amino acids. Germline lookup yields CDR1 MDHEN and CDR2 SYDVKM. The CDR3 is CASSLWGSSTDTQYF.

The chain links TRBV19 to TRBJ2-5; TCRdb lists TRBD1, though no DNA is available to test this call. Germline V gene lookup returns CDR1 LNHDA and CDR2 SQIVND (reference sequence). The CDR3 has 14 amino acids. CDR3 amino acids: CASSLQGTTGTQYF.

The chain couples TRBV12-3 or TRBV12-4 to TRBJ1-6; TCRdb names TRBD1, which stays unverified in the absence of DNA. The CDR3 has 12 residues. CDR3 residues: CASSLYPQPLHF.

The chain couples TRBV24-1 to TRBJ2-5; lacking DNA, the TRBD1 call made by TCRdb goes unchecked. The CDR3 spans 14 residues. Germline values: CDR1 KGHDR, CDR2 SFDVKD. The CDR3 here is CATSDPTARETQYF.

This chain connects TRBV20-1 to TRBJ1-1. The CDR3 is 15 residues long. The germline V gene encodes CDR1 DFQATT and CDR2 SNEGSKA (reference sequence). CDR3 in amino acids: CSARAPKASNTEAFF.

This rearrangement joins TRBV20-1 to TRBJ2-4; TCRdb calls TRBD1, which cannot be checked without DNA. CDR1 is DFQATT and CDR2 is SNEGSKA in the germline V gene (reference sequence). The CDR3 runs 12 residues. CDR3 amino acids: CSARVIQGGQYF.

The chain recombines TRBV20-1 with TRBJ2-6; the TCRdb D gene call, TRBD2, has no DNA to confirm it. Germline CDR1 DFQATT, CDR2 SNEGSKA (reference sequence). The CDR3 extends over 17 amino acids. CDR3 in amino acids: CSASLREGQPGANVLTF.

This chain joins TRBV4-2 and TRBJ2-1; TCRdb's D call, TRBD2, is unchecked because there is no DNA. The CDR3 is 16 residues long. CDR1 is LGHNA and CDR2 is YNFKEQ in the germline V gene. CDR3 protein: CASSQPSGSSYNEQFF.

The rearrangement uses TRBV6-5 and TRBJ1-1; with no DNA, the TCRdb D assignment of TRBD1 cannot be verified. From germline, CDR1 is MNHEY and CDR2 SVGAGI. The CDR3 is 14 amino acids. This chain's CDR3 is CASSYRQGTAEAFF.

The J gene is TRBJ2-1, the V gene TRBV12-3 or TRBV12-4; without DNA, the TCRdb call of TRBD2 cannot be checked. The CDR3 spans 15 residues. This chain's CDR3 is CASRNSLLANNEQFF.